What follows are 31 T cell receptor beta chains derived from one specimen sequenced in a study of cytomegalovirus exposure and HLA in healthy donors. Produced via immunoSEQ multiplex PCR; TCRdb's table is partial and in-frame only. The sample includes 140,000 or so clones, roughly 86% of them seen just once. The sample consisted of PBMCs. Every receptor here comes from a man aged 18-30 years in good health and CMV-seropositive.

The chain combines TRBV28 with TRBJ1-2; 7 bases fit TRBD1. CDR3 length: 13 amino acids. Germline CDR1 and CDR2: MDHEN and SYDVKM. Trimming took 5 bases from V and 3 from J; bases not matched to a gene: 3. The CDR3 region is CASSRGQHYGYTF. The CDR3 region has the DNA TGTGCCAGCAGTCGGGGACAGCACTATGGCTACACCTTC.

V gene TRBV14 combines with J gene TRBJ1-1; D is unclear. Germline CDR1 is SGHDN and CDR2 is FVKESK. V was trimmed by 4 bases and J by 4 bases, leaving 16 bases between them. The CDR3 extends over 15 amino acids. The CDR3 reads CASSPQEGRFTEAFF. The CDR3 bases are TGTGCCAGCAGCCCCCAAGAGGGCAGGTTCACTGAAGCTTTCTTT.

The V call is TRBV30, the J call TRBJ1-1; the D gene is possibly TRBD1 (5 bases). Germline V CDR1 and CDR2: GTSNPN, SVGIG (reference sequence). Trimming cost V 6 bases and J 7 bases, with 18 bases left between them. The CDR3 is 13 residues long. CDR3 DNA sequence: TGTGCCTGTTTAACAGGTGCTATTCTTGAAGCTTTCTTT. Encoded protein: CACLTGAILEAFF.

This clone has just a few counts. The V and J genes are TRBV9 and TRBJ2-7; the D gene is possibly TRBD2 (5 bases). The CDR3 consists of 16 residues. The germline V gene encodes CDR1 SGDLS and CDR2 YYNGEE. Trimming shortened V by 0 bases and J by 7 bases, and 20 bases separated the two germline ends. CDR3: CASSVEPALASREQYF. CDR3 nucleotides: TGTGCCAGCAGCGTAGAGCCGGCGCTAGCTTCGCGTGAGCAGTACTTC.

V is TRBV6-5 and J is TRBJ2-7, with TRBD2 as a possible D gene (6 bases). The CDR3 totals 13 residues. V lost 5 bases and J lost 7, with 15 bases in between. Germline CDR1 is MNHEY and CDR2 is SVGAGI. The CDR3 protein is CASSMEGGREQYF. The CDR3 DNA reads as TGTGCCAGCAGTATGGAGGGAGGCCGGGAGCAGTACTTC.

The CDR3 nucleotides read TGTGCCAGCAGCTCAAAAACGGTGTCTGGAAACACCATATATTTT. Translating it yields CASSSKTVSGNTIYF. The chain combines TRBV13 with TRBJ1-3; D is undetermined. The length of the CDR3 is 15 residues. Trimming removed 4 bases at V and 1 base at J, with 11 bases between. Germline assignment: CDR1 PRHDT and CDR2 FYEKMQ (reference sequence).

The J gene is TRBJ2-1, the V gene TRBV11-1; possible D gene TRBD2, 7 bases. CDR3 size: 15 residues. Between the trimmed V and J ends, which lost 0 bases and 7 bases, there was a span of 13 bases. Germline loops: CDR1 SGHAT, CDR2 FQDESV (reference sequence). The CDR3 sequence is CASSLANGGHNEQFF. The DNA of the CDR3 is TGTGCCAGCAGCTTAGCGAACGGGGGGCATAATGAGCAGTTCTTC.

The chain joins TRBV5-1 to TRBJ1-4, with 9 bases identical to TRBD1. Germline V gene sequence: CDR1 SGHRS, CDR2 YFSETQ. V gave up 5 bases and J gave up 8 bases; unmatched junction bases: 10. CDR3 length equals 15 residues. The CDR3, as DNA: TGCGCCAGCAGGGCTACAGGGGGCGCGGGAGAAAAACTGTTTTTT. Protein sequence: CASRATGGAGEKLFF.

This chain connects TRBV7-9 to TRBJ2-7; TRBD1 matches at 8 bases. V shed 8 bases, J shed 5 bases, and the junction held 11 bases outside the gene matches. Germline CDR1 is SEHNR and CDR2 is FQNEAQ (reference sequence). CDR3 length equals 14 residues. For the CDR3, the DNA is TGTGCCAGCGGGGACAGGTCGAGCTTAAACGAGCAGTACTTC. It translates to CASGDRSSLNEQYF.

The CDR3 DNA follows: TGTGCCAGCAGTGTTAATGATGAGCAGTTCTTC. This gives the protein CASSVNDEQFF. This sequence joins TRBV25-1 and TRBJ2-1; D call uncertain. The CDR3 consists of 11 residues. V dropped 4 bases and J dropped 8 bases, with 6 bases sitting between them. The germline gives CDR1 MGHDK, CDR2 SYGVNS.

This clone has just a few counts. The CDR3 sequence: CASSQVATGVNSPLHF. The DNA for the CDR3 is TGCGCCAGCAGCCAAGTGGCGACAGGGGTCAATTCACCCCTCCACTTT. V usage is TRBV4-1 and J usage is TRBJ1-6; TRBD1 agrees at 8 bases. The CDR3 is made up of 16 amino acids. In germline, CDR1 is MGHRA, CDR2 YSYEKL. Unmatched junction bases numbered 6, after V lost 1 base and J lost 7 bases.

The rearrangement uses TRBV5-1 and TRBJ1-2, with a tentative D call TRBD1 (5 bases). This CDR3 is 14 amino acids long. Germline CDR1 is SGHRS and CDR2 is YFSETQ. V was clipped by 3 bases and J by 1 base, with 10 bases between them. CDR3 coding DNA: TGCGCCAGCAGCTCGTCCGGGGGTAACTATGGCTACACCTTC. Protein sequence: CASSSSGGNYGYTF.

This rearrangement joins TRBV6-1 to TRBJ1-1; D is perhaps TRBD1 (5 bases). There are 13 residues in the CDR3. Germline CDR1 and CDR2: MNHNS and SASEGT. V dropped 3 bases and J dropped 3 bases, with 8 bases sitting between them. The CDR3 coding sequence is TGTGCCAGCAGTGATCCGGGGGACACTGAAGCTTTCTTT. Translated: CASSDPGDTEAFF.

V is TRBV19 and J is TRBJ2-1; tentative D call: TRBD2 (6 bases). The germline V and J ends were trimmed by 3 bases and 4 bases, with 13 bases remaining between them. From germline, CDR1 is LNHDA and CDR2 SQIVND (reference sequence). This CDR3 has 15 residues. The CDR3 DNA sequence: TGTGCCAGTAGTATTGCGGGGAGTCTATACAATGAGCAGTTCTTC. Its protein is CASSIAGSLYNEQFF.

The chain joins TRBV6-1 to TRBJ1-5; TRBD1 might be the D (6 bases). Trimming took off 3 bases at V and 3 bases at J, with 12 bases between the two ends. Germline V gene data show CDR1 as MNHNS and CDR2 as SASEGT. The CDR3 spans 15 residues. In nucleotides, the CDR3 is TGTGCCAGCAGTGATATTGACAGGTTCAATCAGCCCCAGCATTTT. Encoded protein: CASSDIDRFNQPQHF.

This chain joins TRBV19 and TRBJ1-6; no clear D gene. Germline lookup yields CDR1 LNHDA and CDR2 SQIVND (reference sequence). The CDR3 has 15 residues. Trimming shortened V by 1 base and J by 10 bases, and 14 bases separated the two germline ends. CDR3 loop: CASSIAPFLGSPLHF. The CDR3, as DNA: TGTGCCAGTAGTATAGCTCCCTTCCTGGGCTCACCCCTCCACTTT.

V is TRBV30 and J is TRBJ1-2, with 8 positions matching TRBD1. Trimming at V came to 4 bases and at J to 2 bases, leaving 9 bases not matched to a gene. CDR1 and CDR2 from the germline V gene are GTSNPN and SVGIG (reference sequence). There are 15 residues in the CDR3. The CDR3 is CAWNRLTGANYGYTF. The CDR3, as DNA: TGTGCCTGGAATCGCCTGACAGGGGCCAACTATGGCTACACCTTC.

The chain joins TRBV27 to TRBJ2-6; D unresolved. V was pared by 5 bases and J by 4 bases, with 12 bases between. Germline assignment: CDR1 MNHEY and CDR2 SMNVEV (reference sequence). The CDR3 is 15 amino acids. The CDR3 region has the DNA TGTGCCAGCAGTCCCGGTTATCTCGGGGCCAACGTCCTGACTTTC. Protein product: CASSPGYLGANVLTF.

The V gene is TRBV6-1, the J gene TRBJ2-5, with D maybe TRBD2 (6 bases). The V gene lost 7 bases and the J gene lost 2 bases, with 17 bases spanning the gap. The CDR3 contains 15 residues. Germline CDR1 reads MNHNS; CDR2 reads SASEGT. In DNA, the CDR3 is TGTGCCAGCACCTCACGCCGGGACTTTCAAGAGACCCAGTACTTC. Amino acids: CASTSRRDFQETQYF.

J is TRBJ2-4 and V is TRBV6-6, with 8 bases lining up with TRBD1. The CDR3 runs 14 residues. In germline, CDR1 is MNHNY, CDR2 SVGAGI (reference sequence). V was pared by 4 bases and J by 9 bases, with 8 bases of the junction left unmatched. The DNA for the CDR3 is TGTGCCAGCAGTTCAGACAGGGGACTGAGCATTCAGTACTTC. This codes for CASSSDRGLSIQYF.

The chain employs TRBV29-1 and TRBJ1-4, with a tentative D call TRBD1 (5 bases). Germline assignment: CDR1 SQVTM and CDR2 ANQGSEA. With 4 bases removed from V and 5 bases from J, the gap between germline ends came to 11 bases. There are 13 residues in the CDR3. The CDR3 sequence is CSVGVGPNEKLFF. As DNA, the CDR3 is TGCAGCGTTGGGGTGGGGCCGAATGAAAAACTGTTTTTT.

The rearrangement links TRBV18 to TRBJ1-2; TRBD1 is a possible D gene (5 bases). The CDR3 is 17 amino acids. Trimming removed 3 bases at V and 0 bases at J, with 17 bases between. Germline CDR1 KGHSH, CDR2 LQKENI. This CDR3 is CASSPAIYRQTNYGYTF. DNA of the CDR3: TGTGCCAGCTCACCGGCGATCTATAGACAGACTAACTATGGCTACACCTTC. Complete variable domain (other parts from reference TRBV18 and TRBJ1-2): NAGVMQNPRHLVRRRGQEARLRCSPMKGHSHVYWYRQLPEEGLKFMVYLQKENIIDESGMPKERFSAEFPKEGPSILRIQQVVRGDSAAYFCASSPAIYRQTNYGYTFGSGTRLTVV.

This clone is a singleton in its sample. The rearrangement links TRBV29-1 to TRBJ2-6; D possibly corresponds to TRBD1 (6 bases). The V end was cut by 0 bases, the J end by 0 bases, with 15 bases between. Germline CDR1 reads SQVTM; CDR2 reads ANQGSEA. This CDR3 is built from 18 residues. CDR3 nucleotide sequence: TGCAGCGTTGAAGAAGGCCCAGGGGCCACCTCTGGGGCCAACGTCCTGACTTTC. It is translated as CSVEEGPGATSGANVLTF.

The chain couples TRBV5-5 to TRBJ2-1, with 13 bases matching TRBD2. In germline, CDR1 is SGHKS, CDR2 YYEKEE (reference sequence). The ends lost 1 base at V and 3 bases at J; junction bases unmatched: 7. This CDR3 is built from 18 residues. Here the CDR3 reads CASSLRTSGRASYNEQFF. For the CDR3, the DNA is TGTGCCAGCAGCTTGCGAACTAGCGGGAGGGCTAGCTACAATGAGCAGTTCTTC.

The rearrangement joins TRBV2 to TRBJ2-1; D perhaps matches TRBD2 (7 bases). The CDR3 is made up of 15 amino acids. From germline, CDR1 is SNHLY and CDR2 FYNNEI. V shed 5 bases and J shed 2 bases, with 13 bases lying between them. The CDR3 here is CASSPVGGPYNEQFF. Written as DNA, the CDR3 is TGTGCCAGCAGTCCAGTGGGGGGGCCCTACAATGAGCAGTTCTTC.

This clone appeared once. Other DNA sequences of this sample code for an identical CDR3. The rearrangement uses TRBV30 and TRBJ1-3; D not certain. There are 13 residues in the CDR3. Per germline, CDR1 GTSNPN and CDR2 SVGIG (reference sequence). V was trimmed by 0 bases and J by 3 bases, leaving 6 bases between them. The CDR3 protein is CAWSVGGGNTIYF. In DNA form, the CDR3 reads TGTGCCTGGAGTGTGGGAGGTGGAAACACCATATATTTT.

This chain links TRBV25-1 with TRBJ2-2, with unresolved D. Germline CDR1 MGHDK, CDR2 SYGVNS. CDR3 length equals 16 residues. The V and J ends lost 3 bases and 3 bases respectively, with 14 bases between them. In DNA, the CDR3 is TGTGCCAGCAGTGATATAGGCGACATGGACACCGGGGAGCTGTTTTTT. Protein product: CASSDIGDMDTGELFF.

The V gene is TRBV19, the J gene TRBJ1-1; D remains ambiguous. CDR3 size: 14 residues. Deletions cut 7 bases from V and 1 base from J, with 13 bases between. Germline-derived CDR1 and CDR2 are LNHDA and SQIVND (reference sequence). CDR3 sequence (DNA): TGTGCCAGTAAATCTGGCGGAGAGAACACTGAAGCTTTCTTT. Translating it yields CASKSGGENTEAFF.

This chain connects TRBV5-6 to TRBJ1-2; possibly TRBD1 for D (6 bases). V lost 8 bases and J 10 bases, leaving 18 bases between the germline ends. Per the germline V gene, CDR1 is SGHDT and CDR2 is YYEEEE. This CDR3 spans 12 amino acids. CDR3 DNA: TGTGCCAGGGGACGGGACAAAAAGGCCTACACCTTC. Protein: CARGRDKKAYTF.

This clone was seen a few times. This rearrangement joins TRBV28 to TRBJ1-5, with 7 bases lining up with TRBD1. V trimming: 6 bases; J trimming: 2 bases; junction bases outside the gene matches: 7. This CDR3 has 15 amino acids. Germline assignment: CDR1 MDHEN and CDR2 SYDVKM. The CDR3 reads CASSQTGLGNQPQHF. CDR3 coding DNA: TGTGCCAGCAGCCAGACAGGGTTAGGCAATCAGCCCCAGCATTTT.

The rearrangement joins TRBV19 to TRBJ2-7; tentative D call: TRBD1 (5 bases). CDR3 length: 18 residues. V shed 4 bases and J shed 1 base, with 23 bases lying between them. Germline V gene data show CDR1 as LNHDA and CDR2 as SQIVND (reference sequence). CDR3 DNA: TGTGCCAGTAGTACCCCCCCTGGACACTTTGTAGGATCCTACGAGCAGTACTTC. This encodes CASSTPPGHFVGSYEQYF. Variable domain in full (rest from reference TRBV19 and TRBJ2-7): DGGITQSPKYLFRKEGQNVTLSCEQNLNHDAMYWYRQDPGQGLRLIYYSQIVNDFQKGDIAEGYSVSREKKESFPLTVTSAQKNPTAFYLCASSTPPGHFVGSYEQYFGPGTRLTVT.